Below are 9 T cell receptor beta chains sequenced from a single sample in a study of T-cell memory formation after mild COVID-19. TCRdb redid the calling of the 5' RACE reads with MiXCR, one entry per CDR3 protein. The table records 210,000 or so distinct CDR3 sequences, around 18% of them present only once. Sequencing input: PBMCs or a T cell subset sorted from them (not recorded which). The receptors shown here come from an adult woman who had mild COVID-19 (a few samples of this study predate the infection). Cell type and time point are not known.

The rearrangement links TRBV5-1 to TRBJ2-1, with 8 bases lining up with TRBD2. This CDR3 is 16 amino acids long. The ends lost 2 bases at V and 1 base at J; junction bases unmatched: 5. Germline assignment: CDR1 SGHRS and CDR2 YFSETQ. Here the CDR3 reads CASSLAGAPSYNEQFF. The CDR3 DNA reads TGCGCCAGCAGCTTAGCGGGAGCTCCTTCCTACAATGAGCAGTTCTTC.

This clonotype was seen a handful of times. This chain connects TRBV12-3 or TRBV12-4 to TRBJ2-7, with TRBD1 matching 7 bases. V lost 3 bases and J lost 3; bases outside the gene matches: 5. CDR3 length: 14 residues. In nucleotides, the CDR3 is TGTGCCAGCAGTTTCGGGACAGCGCTCTACGAGCAGTACTTC. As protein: CASSFGTALYEQYF.

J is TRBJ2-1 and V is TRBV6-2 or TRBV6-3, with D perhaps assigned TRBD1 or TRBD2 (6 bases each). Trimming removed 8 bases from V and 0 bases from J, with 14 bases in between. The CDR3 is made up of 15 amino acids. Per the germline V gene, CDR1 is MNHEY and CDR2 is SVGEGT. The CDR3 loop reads CASDLGGRSYNEQFF. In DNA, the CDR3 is TGTGCCAGCGACCTCGGGGGCCGCTCCTACAATGAGCAGTTCTTC.

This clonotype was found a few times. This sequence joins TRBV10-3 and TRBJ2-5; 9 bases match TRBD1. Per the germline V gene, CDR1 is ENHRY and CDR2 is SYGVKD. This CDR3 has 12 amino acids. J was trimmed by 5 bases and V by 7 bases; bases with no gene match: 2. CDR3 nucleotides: TGTGCCATCAAGGGGACAGGGGAGACCCAGTACTTC. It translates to CAIKGTGETQYF.

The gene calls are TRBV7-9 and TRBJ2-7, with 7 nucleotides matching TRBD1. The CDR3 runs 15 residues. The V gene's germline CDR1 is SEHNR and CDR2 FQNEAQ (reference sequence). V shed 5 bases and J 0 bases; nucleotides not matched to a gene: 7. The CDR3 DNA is TGTGCCAGCAGCGGGGACAGACTTAGCTCCTACGAGCAGTACTTC. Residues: CASSGDRLSSYEQYF.

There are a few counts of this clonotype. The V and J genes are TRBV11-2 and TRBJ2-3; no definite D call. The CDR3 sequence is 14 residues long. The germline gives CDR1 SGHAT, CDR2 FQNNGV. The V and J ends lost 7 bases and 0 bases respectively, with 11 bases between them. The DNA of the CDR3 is TGTGCCAGCACCCTTTCCAGTAGCACAGATACGCAGTATTTT. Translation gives CASTLSSSTDTQYF.

The CDR3 region is CASSQEWGYEQYF. The DNA for the CDR3 is TGTGCCAGCAGCCAAGAGTGGGGTTACGAGCAGTACTTC. The rearrangement uses TRBV11-2 and TRBJ2-7; the D is unclear. Per the germline V gene, CDR1 is SGHAT and CDR2 is FQNNGV. V was cut by 5 bases and J by 4 bases, with 12 bases left in between. This CDR3 is 13 amino acids long.

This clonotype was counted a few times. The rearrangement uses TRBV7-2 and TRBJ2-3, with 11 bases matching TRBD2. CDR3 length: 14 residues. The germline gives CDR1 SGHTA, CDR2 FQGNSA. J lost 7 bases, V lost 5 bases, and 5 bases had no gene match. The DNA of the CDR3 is TGTGCCAGCAGCCCCACTAGCGGGAGAAATACGCAGTATTTT. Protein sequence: CASSPTSGRNTQYF.

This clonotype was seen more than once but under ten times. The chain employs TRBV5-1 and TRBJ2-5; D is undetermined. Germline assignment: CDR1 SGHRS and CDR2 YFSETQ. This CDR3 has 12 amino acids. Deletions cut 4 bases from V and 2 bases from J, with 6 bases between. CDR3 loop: CASSARQETQYF. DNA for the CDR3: TGCGCCAGCAGCGCCCGTCAAGAGACCCAGTACTTC.